This T cell receptor beta chain was captured by sequencing in a study of blood T cell dynamics during melanoma immunotherapy (dated by TCRdb to 2018 to 2020). General notes on the study: Patients had metastatic melanoma and received first-line pembrolizumab or nivolumab plus ipilimumab as standard of care in the United Kingdom. Peripheral T cell receptor repertoires of metastatic melanoma patients were profiled before and after one cycle of checkpoint inhibitor therapy to find early correlates of response. Consecutive patients formed a training cohort, and a further independent group of patients from the same centre was pooled into an external validation set. Overall results and qualifications from the work: The relatively small sample size was recognized as a factor that could limit how well the results generalize. Whether the T cell clones driving repertoire changes were melanoma-specific or reflected general immune activation could not be determined in the study. Patients who later achieved disease control showed a bifurcated PBMC repertoire reorganization at W3, with increased clonality or increased diversity, unlike progressors.

A fixed 350 ng of DNA was loaded for every bulk PBMC sample. Following the manufacturer instructions, the immunoSEQ TCRb Assay kit was used to amplify TCR beta CDR3 sequences from genomic DNA. The KAPA Library Quantification Kit for Illumina platforms was used to quantify the pooled libraries by qPCR. Pooled libraries were clustered at 0.6-1.1 pM and sequenced on an Illumina NextSeq 500. In the authors' own workflow: TCR data were analyzed with immunoSEQ ANALYZER and the R LymphoSeq package. A rearrangement efficiency score was calculated as productive divided by the sum of productive and non-productive CDR3 sequences. Clonality was measured with the Gini coefficient and diversity with the Renyi index at alpha=1, and both measures were compared pairwise between timepoints within each patient. In LymphoSeq, clonal relatedness was computed using an edit distance of 3, and repertoire similarity was computed using the Bhattacharyya coefficient. Linear discriminant analysis on week-3 changes in clonality and diversity was built with the R MASS and caret packages to classify response. TCRdb re-hosts the immuneACCESS table, in-frame sequences only. Its copies lack some clones; in the studies checked, an unresolved V gene accounts for under half of them, and the cause for the rest is not known. V and J calls and clone size are given by that table; D and trimming were obtained from the DNA. This sample has roughly 25,000 clones in its table, and around 85% of those were observed once. Together, the top ten hold approximately 4.5% of the sample.

Reading the label with the study, this specimen's time point is: pre-treatment baseline. Blood samples were collected before treatment (T0) and at week 3 (W3), after the first cycle of checkpoint blockade. Except for a couple of patients with rapid clinical progression, response was assessed 12 weeks after the first infusion by RECIST 1.1; disease control meant complete response, partial response or stable disease. Patients were not eligible if they had prior systemic cancer treatment, concomitant immunosuppressant therapy or synchronous other active malignancies. Bulk PBMC and plasma cell-free DNA were both sequenced for TCR beta so that circulating cells and T cell turnover could be tracked. Lymphoprep and SepMate tubes were used to isolate PBMC from blood, and red cell lysis was then performed. QIAamp DNA Blood Mini kits were used to extract DNA from PBMC and sorted T cell subsets. Taken from cysteine to phenylalanine, the CDR3 has 14 residues. Of the read, only the CDR3 DNA is kept; its 42 bases are in frame from base 1. V and J lose 6 bases and 1 base, and a span of 12 bases separates them. CDR1 is given as MDHEN and CDR2 as SYDVKM, both from the germline V gene.

Comment on this clone: Its cognate antigen has yet to be identified. Per-nucleotide qualities are absent, and no much larger clonotype sits a single base away.

Recombination joined TRBV28 with TRBJ1-2, with a weak D call of TRBD1 (6 bases match). This sample comprised blood, obtained from a patient treated with checkpoint blockade. The clonotype was recovered from a human donor with melanoma. The CDR3 protein sequence reads: CASSPTGGNYGYTF. The sequenced DNA: TGTGCCAGCAGCCCGACAGGAGGTAACTATGGCTACACCTTC.